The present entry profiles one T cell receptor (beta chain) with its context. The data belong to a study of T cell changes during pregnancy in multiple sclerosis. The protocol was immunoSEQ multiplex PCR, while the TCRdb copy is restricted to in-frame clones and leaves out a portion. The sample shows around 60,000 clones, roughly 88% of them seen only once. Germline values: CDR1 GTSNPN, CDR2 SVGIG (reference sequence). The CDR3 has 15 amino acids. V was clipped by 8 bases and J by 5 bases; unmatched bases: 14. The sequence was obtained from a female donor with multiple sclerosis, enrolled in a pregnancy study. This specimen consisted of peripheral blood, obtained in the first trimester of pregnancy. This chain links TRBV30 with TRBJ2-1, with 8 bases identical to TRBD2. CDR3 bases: TGTGCCCTCACTCCCCTTAGCGGGATAAACAATGAGCAGTTCTTC. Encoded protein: CALTPLSGINNEQFF.